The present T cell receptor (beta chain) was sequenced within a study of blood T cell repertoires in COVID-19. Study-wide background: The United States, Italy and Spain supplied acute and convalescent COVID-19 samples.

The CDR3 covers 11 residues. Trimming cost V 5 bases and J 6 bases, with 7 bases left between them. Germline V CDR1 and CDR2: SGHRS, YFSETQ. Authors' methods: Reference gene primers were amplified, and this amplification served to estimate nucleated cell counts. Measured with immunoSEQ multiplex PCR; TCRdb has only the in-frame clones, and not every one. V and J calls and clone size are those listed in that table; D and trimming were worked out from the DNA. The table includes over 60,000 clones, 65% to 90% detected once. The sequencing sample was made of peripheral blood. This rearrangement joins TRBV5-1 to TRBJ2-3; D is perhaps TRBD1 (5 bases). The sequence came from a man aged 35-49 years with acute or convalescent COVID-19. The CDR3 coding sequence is TGCGCCAGCAGATCAGGGGATACGCAGTATTTT. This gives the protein CASRSGDTQYF.